This T cell receptor beta chain was recorded in a study of blood T cells in healthy people across ages. Primers used in a second PCR of about 7 to 12 cycles were a sample-barcoded 5' primer and a J-beta primer mix. TCRdb itself ran the 5' RACE reads through MiXCR, one entry per CDR3 protein. The table lists more than 650,000 distinct CDR3 sequences, about 53% of them singletons. General study points: As age increased, TCR beta diversity per million T cells fell in a roughly linear fashion.

Germline V gene data show CDR1 as DFQATT and CDR2 as SNEGSKA (reference sequence). The CDR3 has 13 amino acids. Extraction yielded at least 6 micrograms of total RNA per sample. On this clonotype itself: Antigen: not known.

The TCR originated in an elderly man in good health. V usage is TRBV20-1 and J usage is TRBJ2-4, with D perhaps assigned TRBD1 or TRBD2 (5 bases each). The J call could be wrong; TRBJ2-7 is a better fit for the DNA end. The specimen was blood. The CDR3 loop is CSAATGTAYEQYF. Written as DNA, the CDR3 is TGCAGTGCGGCGACCGGGACCGCCTACGAGCAGTACTTC.